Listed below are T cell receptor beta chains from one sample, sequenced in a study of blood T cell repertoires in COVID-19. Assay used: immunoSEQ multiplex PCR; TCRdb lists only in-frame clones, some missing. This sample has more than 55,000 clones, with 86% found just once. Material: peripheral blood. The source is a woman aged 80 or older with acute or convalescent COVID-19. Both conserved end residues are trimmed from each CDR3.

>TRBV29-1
SVVDRGPYEQY
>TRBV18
ASSPEQYNEQF
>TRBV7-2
ASSSLRGGGSRSYEQY
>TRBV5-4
ASSPNRAMNTEAF
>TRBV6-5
ASSYSRDRSNEAF
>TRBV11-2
ASSVDPGTDYGYT
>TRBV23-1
ASSQSWAIPQPDGYT
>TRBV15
ATSYFVLNSPLH
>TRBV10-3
ATRGGIAGETQY
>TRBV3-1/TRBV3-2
ASSTGGPYGYT
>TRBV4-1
ASSQDIGGGYT
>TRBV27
ASSLSGGTSYNEQF
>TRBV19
ASSFRTGGASGNTIY
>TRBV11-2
ASSIMGWQGRDTQY
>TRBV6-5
ASSTGGGNTIY
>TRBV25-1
ASSEPGLAYNEQF
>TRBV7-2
ASSSGLAGVADTQY
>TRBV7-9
ASSPSYISGSGNTIY
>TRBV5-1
ASSAGTGESGGQY
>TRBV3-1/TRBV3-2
ASSLQTGESPLH
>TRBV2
ASRREARPSSETQY
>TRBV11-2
ASSVMLEQY
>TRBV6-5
ASSRQGATEAF
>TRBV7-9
ASSLTRDSLGYT
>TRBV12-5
ASGLGAGTEAF
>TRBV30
AWSTRTGGYT
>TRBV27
ASSFAAWGANHPPGYGYT
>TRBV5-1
ASSLESTGDGNTIY
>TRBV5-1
ASSFLTSSYEQY
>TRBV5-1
ASSLERGSTEAF
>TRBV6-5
ATSTGLLTGVAF
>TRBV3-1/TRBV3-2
ASSQESRATYEQY